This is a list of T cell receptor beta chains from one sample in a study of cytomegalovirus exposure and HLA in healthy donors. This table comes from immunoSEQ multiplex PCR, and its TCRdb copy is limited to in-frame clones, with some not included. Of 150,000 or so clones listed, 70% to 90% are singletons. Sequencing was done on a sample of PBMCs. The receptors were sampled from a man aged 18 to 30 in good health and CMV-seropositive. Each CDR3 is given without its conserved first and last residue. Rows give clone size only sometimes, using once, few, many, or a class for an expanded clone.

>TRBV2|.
ASSDTIGTEVQY
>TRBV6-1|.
ASRAGGNTGELF
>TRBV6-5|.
ASRRDWSSYEQY
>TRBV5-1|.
ASSLARGGEQY
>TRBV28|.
ASTGQHTYEQY
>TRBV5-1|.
ASSLGGQGRTEAF
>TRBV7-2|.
ASSPRGETQY
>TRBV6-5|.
ASSYGQPANTGELF
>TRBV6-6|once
ASGIGGTGSYNEQF
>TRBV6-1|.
ASSEYYAGNDQY
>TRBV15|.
ATSGVAGQETQY
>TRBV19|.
ASHDYTVAGGYT
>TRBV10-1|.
ASSESGRETQY
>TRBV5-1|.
ASSSGQSLLGRQAF
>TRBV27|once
ASRKQGSYEQY
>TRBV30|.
AWSSSGGTISDTQY
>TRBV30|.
AWSVGFPHGQGRAGELF
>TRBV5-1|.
ASGLEDRVHNEQY
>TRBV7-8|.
ASSFFLDTQY
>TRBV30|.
AWSPRDRAAWGEKLF
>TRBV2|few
ASICLAGDCNEQF
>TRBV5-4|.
ASSLVPFYEQY
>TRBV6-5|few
ASSFGGDGEEQY
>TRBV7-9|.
SSSPGQGRVEQY
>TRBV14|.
ASSQGLEQY
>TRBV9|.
ASSSSGGSQETQY
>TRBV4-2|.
ASSQERGGSYNEQF
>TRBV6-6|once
ASSPRPDTYEQY
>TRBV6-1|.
ASSERGTGGFEQY
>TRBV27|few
ASSWLQGIEQY
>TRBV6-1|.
ASSEMINRGTGNTIY
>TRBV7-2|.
ASSPEGTNPNEQF
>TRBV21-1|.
ASSPLKDPTGRMEAF
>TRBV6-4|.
ASSPQGGETQY
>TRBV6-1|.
ASAPGTLQPQH
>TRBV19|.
ASKRTGGYEQY
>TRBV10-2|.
ASSEDLSRQPQH
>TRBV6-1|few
ASSEGGGTSPIYNEQF
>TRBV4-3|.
ASSQEGGLGYGYT
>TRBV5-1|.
ASSLVLAGGYNEQF
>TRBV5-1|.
ASSFISGNSPLH